These 26 T cell receptor beta chains originate from one sample sequenced in a study of T-cell memory formation after mild COVID-19. TCRdb re-called the 5' RACE reads through MiXCR, storing one row per CDR3 protein. The table has roughly 110,000 distinct CDR3 sequences, 13% to 15% seen once; the top ten hold about 39%. The sample comprised PBMCs or a T cell subset sorted from them (not recorded which). The source of these receptors is a man younger than 30 who had mild COVID-19 (a few samples of this study predate the infection). Cell type and time point are not known.

This clonotype was seen repeatedly, ten times or more. The chain has TRBV7-9 and TRBJ2-3; D is undetermined. This CDR3 contains 16 residues. CDR1 SEHNR and CDR2 FQNEAQ come from the germline V gene (reference sequence). V dropped 5 bases and J dropped 2 bases, with 17 bases sitting between them. The CDR3 nucleotides read TGTGCCAGCAGCCCCAAGGGCAGCCAGAACACAGATACGCAGTATTTT. This translates into CASSPKGSQNTDTQYF.

This clonotype was detected a few times. The rearrangement joins TRBV6-5 to TRBJ1-5; TRBD1 might be the D (5 bases). The CDR3 has 15 amino acids. Between the trimmed V and J ends, which lost 0 bases and 7 bases, there was a span of 13 bases. Germline V lookup: CDR1 MNHEY, CDR2 SVGAGI. CDR3: CASSYSRAGTQPQHF. The DNA for the CDR3 is TGTGCCAGCAGTTACTCGAGGGCAGGGACGCAGCCCCAGCATTTT.

V and J are TRBV4-1 and TRBJ2-2; D unclear. CDR1 is MGHRA and CDR2 is YSYEKL in the germline V gene. This CDR3 comprises 14 residues. Between the trimmed V and J ends, which lost 4 bases and 1 base, there was a span of 7 bases. The CDR3, as DNA: TGCGCCAGCAGCCGAAAAGAGAACACCGGGGAGCTGTTTTTT. Its translation: CASSRKENTGELFF.

This clonotype was picked up a small number of times. The DNA is omitted, as the CDR3 cannot be located on it reliably, and the CDR3 follows TCRdb's listing. The chain couples TRBV7-9 to TRBJ1-1; the D call in the table, TRBD1, was not verified against the DNA. Germline V gene lookup returns CDR1 SEHNR and CDR2 FQNEAQ (reference sequence). A total of 16 residues make up the CDR3, ends included. This CDR3 is CASSFGAGGGRAEAFF.

The chain combines TRBV7-9 with TRBJ1-1; 12 bases are a match to TRBD1. Germline values: CDR1 SEHNR, CDR2 FQNEAQ (reference sequence). This CDR3 region has 16 residues. The junction had 6 bases not matched to a gene; V was cut back by 5 bases and J by 2 bases. The chain's CDR3 is CASSGRDRGPNTEAFF. CDR3 nucleotide sequence: TGTGCCAGCAGCGGCCGGGACAGGGGGCCAAACACTGAAGCTTTCTTT.

This clonotype was found a few times. The chain couples TRBV5-1 to TRBJ2-5, with D maybe TRBD1 (5 bases). V shed 4 bases and J shed 0 bases, with 7 bases lying between them. This CDR3 is 13 amino acids long. Per the germline V gene, CDR1 is SGHRS and CDR2 is YFSETQ. The CDR3 sequence is CASSPTDQETQYF. Here the CDR3 DNA reads TGCGCCAGCAGCCCGACAGACCAAGAGACCCAGTACTTC.

The CDR3 loop is CASSASGGLGYGYTF. The CDR3 DNA reads TGTGCCAGTAGTGCGTCAGGGGGCCTCGGCTATGGCTACACCTTC. V usage is TRBV19 and J usage is TRBJ1-2, with 8 bases matching TRBD1. The germline CDR1 and CDR2 sequences are LNHDA and SQIVND (reference sequence). V was clipped by 5 bases and J by 4 bases; unmatched bases: 9. The CDR3 is 15 residues long.

This clonotype turned up a few times. The chain recombines TRBV7-8 with TRBJ2-1, with 9 bases lining up with TRBD2. Germline values: CDR1 SGHVS, CDR2 FQNEAQ. The V segment lost 2 bases and the J segment 5 bases; nucleotides outside the gene matches: 1. The CDR3 loop spans 14 amino acids. CDR3 sequence (DNA): TGTGCCAGCAGCTTACCTAGCGGGGACAATGAGCAGTTCTTC. This sequence encodes CASSLPSGDNEQFF. Using reference TRBV7-8 and TRBJ2-1 for the parts outside the CDR3, the full variable domain is GAGVSQSPRYKVAKRGQDVALRCDPISGHVSLFWYQQALGQGPEFLTYFQNEAQLDKSGLPSDRFFAERPEGSVSTLKIQRTQQEDSAVYLCASSLPSGDNEQFFGPGTRLTVL.

The V and J genes are TRBV27 and TRBJ1-1, with TRBD1 as a possible D gene (5 bases). V was clipped by 7 bases and J by 4 bases, with 19 bases between them. Looked up from germline, CDR1 is MNHEY and CDR2 is SMNVEV (reference sequence). This CDR3 comprises 15 residues. In DNA, the CDR3 is TGTGCCAGCACCCCTGTCGGGGAGGGGAGCACTGAAGCTTTCTTT. Translation gives CASTPVGEGSTEAFF.

The chain has TRBV4-3 and TRBJ2-3; D unresolved. CDR3 length: 14 amino acids. Looked up from germline, CDR1 is LGHNA and CDR2 is YSLEER. The V end was cut by 1 base, the J end by 4 bases, with 9 bases between. The CDR3 region has the DNA TGCGCCAGCAGCCAAGGGGTAGGGTCAGATACGCAGTATTTT. Translated: CASSQGVGSDTQYF.

This clonotype has more than one count but fewer than ten. The chain combines TRBV29-1 with TRBJ2-7, with TRBD1 matching 10 bases. The CDR3 extends over 15 amino acids. Germline assignment: CDR1 SQVTM and CDR2 ANQGSEA. Trimming at V came to 3 bases and at J to 2 bases, leaving 7 bases not matched to a gene. The CDR3 coding sequence is TGCAGCGTTGAGGGGGCGACAGGGGGCCCCTACGAGCAGTACTTC. Protein sequence: CSVEGATGGPYEQYF.

The genes are TRBV7-3 and TRBJ2-7; D is uncertain. The CDR3 runs 12 residues. The germline V and J ends were trimmed by 4 bases and 8 bases, with 12 bases remaining between them. CDR1 and CDR2 (germline): SGHTA, FQGTGA. The CDR3 nucleotides read TGTGCCAGCAGCTCGACCCCGTGGAAGCAGTACTTC. This gives the protein CASSSTPWKQYF.

This clonotype was picked up a small number of times. The chain uses TRBV4-3 and TRBJ2-7; 7 nucleotides line up with TRBD2. The ends lost 1 base at V and 4 bases at J; junction bases unmatched: 7. This CDR3 region has 15 residues. The germline V gene encodes CDR1 LGHNA and CDR2 YSLEER. The CDR3 reads CASSQGWGGNYEQYF. In DNA, the CDR3 is TGCGCCAGCAGCCAAGGATGGGGGGGAAATTACGAGCAGTACTTC.

This clonotype occurred a few times. The chain has TRBV9 and TRBJ1-1, with a tentative D call TRBD1 (5 bases). The CDR3 extends over 12 amino acids. CDR1 and CDR2 from the germline V gene are SGDLS and YYNGEE. The germline V and J ends were trimmed by 4 bases and 6 bases, with 10 bases remaining between them. CDR3: CASSPRGSEAFF. The CDR3 region has the DNA TGTGCCAGCAGCCCGCGGGGGTCTGAAGCTTTCTTT.

This clonotype was counted only a few times. This chain connects TRBV4-2 to TRBJ1-1; D is unclear. Germline loops: CDR1 LGHNA, CDR2 YNFKEQ. V was trimmed by 2 bases and J by 0 bases, leaving 4 bases between them. This CDR3 comprises 13 residues. The CDR3 reads CASSQRMNTEAFF. The CDR3 DNA reads as TGTGCCAGCAGCCAAAGGATGAACACTGAAGCTTTCTTT.

In its sample, this clonotype was seen a few times. The chain combines TRBV7-9 with TRBJ2-2; TRBD2 agrees at 8 bases. Germline CDR1 and CDR2: SEHNR and FQNEAQ (reference sequence). The V gene end was trimmed by 4 bases and the J gene end by 0 bases; junction bases not matched to a gene: 13. The CDR3 has 19 amino acids. DNA for the CDR3: TGTGCCAGCAGCTCGGAAACAGGTTTTAGCGGGACGAACACCGGGGAGCTGTTTTTT. Protein sequence: CASSSETGFSGTNTGELFF.

This clonotype was detected ten times or more. This chain uses TRBV4-1 with TRBJ1-1; perhaps TRBD1 as D (5 bases). The V gene's germline CDR1 is MGHRA and CDR2 YSYEKL. V lost 2 bases, J lost 5 bases, and 15 bases lay in between. The CDR3 runs to 15 residues. CDR3 protein: CASSQSGLGMTEAFF. The CDR3 DNA sequence: TGCGCCAGCAGCCAATCGGGACTTGGCATGACTGAAGCTTTCTTT.

This clonotype was found a few times. The genes are TRBV7-2 and TRBJ2-3; D ambiguous. CDR1 and CDR2 from the germline V gene are SGHTA and FQGNSA. This CDR3 spans 14 amino acids. V was cut by 4 bases and J by 6 bases, with 14 bases left in between. In DNA, the CDR3 is TGTGCCAGCAGCTATTACACCGACGGCGATACGCAGTATTTT. Amino acid sequence: CASSYYTDGDTQYF.

The chain uses TRBV21-1 and TRBJ2-1; no DNA check was done on the table's D call, TRBD1. TRBV21-1 is flagged as a pseudogene. The CDR3 runs 11 residues. CDR3 sequence reads: CASSPHLRDAF. CDR3 bases: TGTGCCAGCAGCCCCCACCTACGGGACGCCTTC.

This chain links TRBV4-1 with TRBJ2-1, with D perhaps matching TRBD2 (5 bases). Deletions cut 2 bases from V and 4 bases from J, with 9 bases between. Germline CDR1 MGHRA, CDR2 YSYEKL. The CDR3 contains 14 residues. The CDR3 sequence: CASSQRGAYNEQFF. CDR3 nucleotides: TGCGCCAGCAGCCAACGGGGAGCTTACAATGAGCAGTTCTTC.

This clonotype has only a few counts. The rearrangement uses TRBV7-2 and TRBJ1-2; TRBD1 matches 9 bases. Germline V gene data show CDR1 as SGHTA and CDR2 as FQGNSA. V trimming: 3 bases; J trimming: 8 bases; junction bases outside the gene matches: 13. CDR3 size: 16 residues. The CDR3 nucleotides read TGTGCCAGCAGCTTTGGGTGGTGGGGACAGGGTGAGGGCTACACCTTC. The encoded protein is CASSFGWWGQGEGYTF.

This clonotype was recorded a few times. This chain links TRBV7-2 with TRBJ1-5; 9 bases are a match to TRBD1. The V gene end was trimmed by 7 bases and the J gene end by 0 bases; junction bases not matched to a gene: 7. The CDR3 runs to 16 residues. Per germline, CDR1 SGHTA and CDR2 FQGNSA. The CDR3 here is CASTRQGEGSNQPQHF. CDR3 bases: TGTGCCAGCACCCGACAGGGGGAAGGTAGCAATCAGCCCCAGCATTTT.

This clonotype has at least ten counts. This chain uses TRBV12-3 or TRBV12-4 with TRBJ1-1; TRBD1 is a possible D gene (5 bases). CDR3 length: 15 amino acids. Trimming stripped 6 bases from V and 1 base from J, with 15 bases between. In nucleotides, the CDR3 is TGTGCCAGCAGGGCCCCCACAGGAGGGAACACTGAAGCTTTCTTT. Its protein product is CASRAPTGGNTEAFF.

The V gene is TRBV12-3 or TRBV12-4, the J gene TRBJ2-2; 10 bases line up with TRBD2. Trimming cost V 4 bases and J 6 bases; bases outside gene matches: 8. The CDR3 extends over 16 amino acids. The CDR3 sequence: CASSSLAGGLSGELFF. In DNA form, the CDR3 reads TGTGCCAGCAGTTCCTTAGCGGGGGGATTGTCCGGGGAGCTGTTTTTT.

The CDR3 is CASSLRQGDSNQPQHF. The DNA of the CDR3 is TGCGCCAGCAGCCTGCGACAGGGGGATAGCAATCAGCCCCAGCATTTT. The chain recombines TRBV4-1 with TRBJ1-5, with 9 nucleotides matching TRBD1. Germline V gives CDR1 MGHRA, CDR2 YSYEKL. J was trimmed by 0 bases and V by 4 bases; bases with no gene match: 4. CDR3 length: 16 residues.

Details on this clonotype: A much larger clone sits a single nucleotide away, making a read error possible. The chain carries TRBV9 and TRBJ2-3; D is uncertain. The CDR3 runs to 15 residues. Germline V gene lookup returns CDR1 SGDLS and CDR2 YYNGEE. V dropped 3 bases and J dropped 2 bases, with 13 bases sitting between them. The CDR3 bases are TGTGCCAGCAGCGCTGTACCCGCCCCCACAGATACGCAGTATTTT. Its translation: CASSAVPAPTDTQYF. Together with reference TRBV9 and TRBJ2-3, the CDR3 gives the full variable domain: DSGVTQTPKHLITATGQRVTLRCSPRSGDLSVYWYQQSLDQGLQFLIQYYNGEERAKGNILERFSAQQFPDLHSELNLSSLELGDSALYFCASSAVPAPTDTQYFGPGTRLTVL.